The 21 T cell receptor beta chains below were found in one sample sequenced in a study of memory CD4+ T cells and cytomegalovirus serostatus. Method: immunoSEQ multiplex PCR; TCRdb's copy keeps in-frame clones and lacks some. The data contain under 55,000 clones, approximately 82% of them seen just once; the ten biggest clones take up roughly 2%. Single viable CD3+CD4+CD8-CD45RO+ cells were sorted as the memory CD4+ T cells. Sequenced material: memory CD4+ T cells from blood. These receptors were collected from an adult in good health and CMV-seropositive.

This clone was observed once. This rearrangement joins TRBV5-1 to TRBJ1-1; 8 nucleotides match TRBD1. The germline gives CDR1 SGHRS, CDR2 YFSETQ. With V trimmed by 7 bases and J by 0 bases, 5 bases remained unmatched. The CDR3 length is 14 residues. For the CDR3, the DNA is TGCGCCAGCGAGGCAGGGGGCTTGAACACTGAAGCTTTCTTT. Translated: CASEAGGLNTEAFF.

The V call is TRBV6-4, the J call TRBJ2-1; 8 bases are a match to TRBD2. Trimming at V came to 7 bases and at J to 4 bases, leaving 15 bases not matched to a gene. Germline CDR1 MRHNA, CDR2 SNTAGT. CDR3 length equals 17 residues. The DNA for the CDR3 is TGTGCCAGCACCCCCCAAGAAGTAGCGGGATGGTACAATGAGCAGTTCTTC. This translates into CASTPQEVAGWYNEQFF.

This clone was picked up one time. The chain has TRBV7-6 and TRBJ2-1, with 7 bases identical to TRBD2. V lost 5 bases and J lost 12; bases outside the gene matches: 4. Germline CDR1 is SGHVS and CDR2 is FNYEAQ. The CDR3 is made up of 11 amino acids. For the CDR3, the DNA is TGTGCCAGCAGCGATGGGAGGGGGCAGTTCTTC. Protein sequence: CASSDGRGQFF.

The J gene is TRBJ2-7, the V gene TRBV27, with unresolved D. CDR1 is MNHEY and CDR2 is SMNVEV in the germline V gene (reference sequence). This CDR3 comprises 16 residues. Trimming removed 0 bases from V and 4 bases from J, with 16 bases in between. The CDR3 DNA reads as TGTGCCAGCAGTTTATCGTCTACGACTTACGGGTACGAGCAGTACTTC. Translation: CASSLSSTTYGYEQYF.

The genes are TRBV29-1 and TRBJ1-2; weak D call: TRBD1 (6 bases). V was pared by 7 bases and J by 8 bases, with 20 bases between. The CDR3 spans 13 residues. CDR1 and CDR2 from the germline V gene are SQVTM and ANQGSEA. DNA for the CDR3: TGCAGCGCACAAAAGGGGGATGGAAGGGGCTACACCTTC. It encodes CSAQKGDGRGYTF.

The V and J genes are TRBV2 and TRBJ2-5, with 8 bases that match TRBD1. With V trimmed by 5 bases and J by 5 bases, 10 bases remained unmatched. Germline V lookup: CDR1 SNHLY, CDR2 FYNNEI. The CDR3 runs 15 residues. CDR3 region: CASSNYRDRSETQYF. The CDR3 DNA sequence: TGTGCCAGCAGTAATTACCGGGACAGGTCGGAGACCCAGTACTTC. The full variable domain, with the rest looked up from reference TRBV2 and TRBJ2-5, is EPEVTQTPSHQVTQMGQEVILRCVPISNHLYFYWYRQILGQKVEFLVSFYNNEISEKSEIFDDQFSVERPDGSNFTLKIRSTKLEDSAMYFCASSNYRDRSETQYFGPGTRLLVL.

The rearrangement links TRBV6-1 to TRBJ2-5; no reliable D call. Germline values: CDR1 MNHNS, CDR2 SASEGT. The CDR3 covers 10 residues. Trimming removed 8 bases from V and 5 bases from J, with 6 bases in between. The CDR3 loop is CASLGETQYF. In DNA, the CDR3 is TGTGCCAGCCTAGGTGAGACCCAGTACTTC.

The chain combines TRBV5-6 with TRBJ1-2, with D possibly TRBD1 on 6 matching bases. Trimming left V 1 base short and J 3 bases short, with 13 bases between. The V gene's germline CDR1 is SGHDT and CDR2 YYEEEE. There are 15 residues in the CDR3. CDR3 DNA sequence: TGTGCCAGCAGCTTGACGGGGGGCGCGGACTATGGCTACACCTTC. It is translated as CASSLTGGADYGYTF.

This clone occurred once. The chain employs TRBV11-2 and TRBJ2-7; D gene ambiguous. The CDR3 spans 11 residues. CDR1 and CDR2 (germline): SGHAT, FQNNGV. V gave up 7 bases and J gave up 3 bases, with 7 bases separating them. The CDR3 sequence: CASKSIYEQYF. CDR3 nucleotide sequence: TGTGCCAGCAAGTCGATCTACGAGCAGTACTTC.

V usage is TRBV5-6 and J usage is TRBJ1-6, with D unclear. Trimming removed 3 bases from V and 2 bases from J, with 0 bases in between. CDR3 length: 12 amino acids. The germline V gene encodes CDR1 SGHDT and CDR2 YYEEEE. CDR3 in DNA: TGTGCCAGCAGCTCCTATAATTCACCCCTCCACTTT. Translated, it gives CASSSYNSPLHF. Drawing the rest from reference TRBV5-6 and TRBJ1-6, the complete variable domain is DAGVTQSPTHLIKTRGQQVTLRCSPKSGHDTVSWYQQALGQGPQFIFQYYEEEERQRGNFPDRFSGHQFPNYSSELNVNALLLGDSALYLCASSSYNSPLHFGNGTRLTVT.

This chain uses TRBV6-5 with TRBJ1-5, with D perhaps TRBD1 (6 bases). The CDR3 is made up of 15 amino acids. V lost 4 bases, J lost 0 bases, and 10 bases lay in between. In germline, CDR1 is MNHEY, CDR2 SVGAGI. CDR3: CASSSQGYSNQPQHF. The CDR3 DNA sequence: TGTGCCAGCAGTTCCCAGGGGTATAGCAATCAGCCCCAGCATTTT.

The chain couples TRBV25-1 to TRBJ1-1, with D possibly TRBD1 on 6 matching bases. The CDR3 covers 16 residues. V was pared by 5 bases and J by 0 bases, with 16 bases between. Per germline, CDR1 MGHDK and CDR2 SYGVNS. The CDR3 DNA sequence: TGTGCCAGCAGTCCGGGACACGCCATAATGAACACTGAAGCTTTCTTT. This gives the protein CASSPGHAIMNTEAFF.

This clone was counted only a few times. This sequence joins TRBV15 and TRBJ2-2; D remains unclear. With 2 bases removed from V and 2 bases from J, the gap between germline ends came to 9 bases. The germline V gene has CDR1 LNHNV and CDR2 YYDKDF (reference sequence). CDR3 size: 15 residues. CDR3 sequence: CATSRPATNTGELFF. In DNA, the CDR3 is TGTGCCACCAGCAGACCAGCCACAAACACCGGGGAGCTGTTTTTT.

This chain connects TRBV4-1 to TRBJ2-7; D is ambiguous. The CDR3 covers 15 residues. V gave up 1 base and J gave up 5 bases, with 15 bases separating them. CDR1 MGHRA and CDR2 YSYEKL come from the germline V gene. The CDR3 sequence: CASSQARRFGDEQYF. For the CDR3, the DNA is TGCGCCAGCAGCCAAGCCCGTCGGTTTGGCGACGAGCAGTACTTC.

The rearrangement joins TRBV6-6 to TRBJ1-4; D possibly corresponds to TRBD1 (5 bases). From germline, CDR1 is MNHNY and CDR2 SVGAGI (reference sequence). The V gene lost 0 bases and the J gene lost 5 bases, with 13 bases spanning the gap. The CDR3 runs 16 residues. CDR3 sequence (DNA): TGTGCCAGCAGTTACTCGCAGGGCCAGTTAAATGAAAAACTGTTTTTT. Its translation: CASSYSQGQLNEKLFF.

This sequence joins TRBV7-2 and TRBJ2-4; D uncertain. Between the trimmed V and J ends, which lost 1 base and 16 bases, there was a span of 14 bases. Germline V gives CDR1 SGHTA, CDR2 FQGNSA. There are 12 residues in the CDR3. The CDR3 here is CASSLGSTFKYF. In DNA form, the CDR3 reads TGTGCCAGCAGCTTAGGCTCGACTTTCAAATACTTC.

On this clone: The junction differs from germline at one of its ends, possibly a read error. This chain's CDR3 is CASTLGTGGPGELFF. For the CDR3, the DNA is TGTGCCAGCACCTTAGGGACAGGGGGACCCGGGGAGCTGTTTTTT. The chain combines TRBV7-6 with TRBJ2-2; 11 nucleotides match TRBD1. Germline V CDR1 and CDR2: SGHVS, FNYEAQ. The length of the CDR3 is 15 residues. Drawing the rest from reference TRBV7-6 and TRBJ2-2, the complete variable domain is GAGVSQSPRYKVTKRGQDVALRCDPISGHVSLYWYRQALGQGPEFLTYFNYEAQQDKSGLPNDRFSAERPEGSISTLTIQRTEQRDSAMYRCASTLGTGGPGELFFGEGSRLTVL.

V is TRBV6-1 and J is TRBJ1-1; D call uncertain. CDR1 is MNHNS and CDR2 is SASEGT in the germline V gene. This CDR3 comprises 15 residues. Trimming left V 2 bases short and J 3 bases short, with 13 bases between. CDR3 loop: CASSETRPSDTEAFF. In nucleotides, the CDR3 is TGTGCCAGCAGTGAAACCCGGCCGTCGGACACTGAAGCTTTCTTT.

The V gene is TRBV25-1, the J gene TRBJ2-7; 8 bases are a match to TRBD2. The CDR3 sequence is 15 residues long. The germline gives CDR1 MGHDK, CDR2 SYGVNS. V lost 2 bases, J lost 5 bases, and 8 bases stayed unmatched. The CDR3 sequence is CASSEQRGPGDEQYF. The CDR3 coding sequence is TGTGCCAGCAGTGAACAGCGGGGGCCTGGTGACGAGCAGTACTTC.

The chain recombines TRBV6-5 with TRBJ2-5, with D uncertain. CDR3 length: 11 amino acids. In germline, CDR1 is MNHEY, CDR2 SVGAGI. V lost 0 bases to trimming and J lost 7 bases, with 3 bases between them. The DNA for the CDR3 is TGTGCCAGCAGTTACTCAGGGACCCAGTACTTC. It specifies CASSYSGTQYF.

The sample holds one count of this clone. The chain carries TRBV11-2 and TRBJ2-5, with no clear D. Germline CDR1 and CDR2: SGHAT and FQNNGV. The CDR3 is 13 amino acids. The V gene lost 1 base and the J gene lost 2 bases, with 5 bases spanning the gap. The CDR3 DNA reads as TGTGCCAGCAGCTTAGCGGAGCAAGAGACCCAGTACTTC. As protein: CASSLAEQETQYF.